A few counts support the clone carrying this TCR beta chain. Its target is unknown. Amplified TCR beta CDR3 regions came from RNA transcripts. TCR CDR3 regions were first amplified by RT-PCR with HTBI primers. TCRdb re-called the multiplex PCR reads with MiXCR, one entry per CDR3 protein. This table has about 500,000 distinct CDR3 sequences, under 20% appearing once. From germline, CDR1 is MNHNS and CDR2 SASEGT. This CDR3 comprises 20 residues. V was clipped by 6 bases and J by 2 bases; unmatched bases: 22. This record comes from a study of T cells in Graves' hyperthyroidism and ophthalmopathy. Study observations and caveats: Through a model of 13 V-J features, ophthalmopathy was separated from stable hyperthyroidism. Most clonotypes expanded in thyroid above 0.001 were likewise present in blood.

The study included ophthalmopathy patients with Clinical Activity Score at least 3, NOSPECS grade at least 4 and duration under 3 months. This sample holds PBMCs from approximately 9 ml fresh peripheral blood. The source material was blood. This TCR was sampled from a woman between 18 and 29 years old with Graves' ophthalmopathy. V usage is TRBV6-1 and J usage is TRBJ2-7; 10 positions match TRBD2. The CDR3 sequence is CASSLDRGLSGGALPYEQYF. CDR3 nucleotides: TGTGCCAGCAGCCTCGACCGGGGACTAAGCGGGGGGGCCCTCCCCTACGAGCAGTACTTC.